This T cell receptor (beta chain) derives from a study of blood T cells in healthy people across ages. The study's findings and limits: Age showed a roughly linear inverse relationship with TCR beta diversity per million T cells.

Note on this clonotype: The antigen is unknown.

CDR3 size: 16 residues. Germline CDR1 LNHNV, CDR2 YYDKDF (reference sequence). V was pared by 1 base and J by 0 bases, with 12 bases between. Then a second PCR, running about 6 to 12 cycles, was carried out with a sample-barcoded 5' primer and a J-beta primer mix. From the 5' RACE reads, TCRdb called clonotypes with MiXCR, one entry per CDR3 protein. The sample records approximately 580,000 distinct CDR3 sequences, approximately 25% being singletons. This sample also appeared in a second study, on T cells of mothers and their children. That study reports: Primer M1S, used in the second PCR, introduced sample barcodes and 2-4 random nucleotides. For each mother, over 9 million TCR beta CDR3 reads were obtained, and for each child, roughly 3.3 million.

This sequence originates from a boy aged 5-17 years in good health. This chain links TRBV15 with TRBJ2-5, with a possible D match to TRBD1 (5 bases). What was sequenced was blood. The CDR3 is CATSRGSQGYQETQYF. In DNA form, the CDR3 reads TGTGCCACCAGCAGAGGGTCCCAGGGCTACCAAGAGACCCAGTACTTC.